The T cell receptor beta chain described here comes from a study of vaccination and CD4 T cells after COVID-19. Regarding this clonotype: Its target is not known. It may be a read error: a sequence one base away is much more abundant.

The Oncomine TCR Beta short-read assay was what sequenced the DNA obtained from cultured CD4+ T cells. Genomic DNA was drawn out of CD4+ T cells grown in culture. TCRdb redid the calling of the PCR reads with MiXCR, one entry per CDR3 protein. The sample contains 12,000 or so distinct CDR3 sequences, 25% to 30% of which appear only once. Per germline, CDR1 DFQATT and CDR2 SNEGSKA (reference sequence). The CDR3 loop spans 13 amino acids. Regarding treatment: approximately nine-day PBMC culture with coronavirus spike peptide pools or control peptides (ViraFEST assay). This chain connects TRBV20-1 to TRBJ2-2; D tentatively fits TRBD1 or TRBD2 (7 bases each). The sequence was obtained from a human donor who received a COVID-19 vaccine. Sequenced material: CD4+ T cells from blood, cultured in vitro, taken before SARS-CoV-2 vaccination. The CDR3 spells CSADREGTGEPFF. The CDR3 DNA follows: TGCAGTGCCGACAGGGAGGGGACCGGGGAGCCGTTTTTT.